Presented here are 12 T cell receptor beta chains from one specimen sequenced in a study of blood T cell repertoires in COVID-19. Here immunoSEQ multiplex PCR was the method, and the copy in TCRdb shows in-frame clones only, minus some. The sample comprises hundreds of thousands of clones, about nine tenths of which are singletons, and approximately 1.5% rests with the top ten. The sequenced sample consisted of peripheral blood. The receptors here all came from a woman in her sixties or seventies who had recovered from COVID-19.

As for this clone: The sample carries other DNA sequences with the same CDR3. V gene TRBV18 combines with J gene TRBJ1-1; D remains unclear. The CDR3 sequence is 13 residues long. Germline values: CDR1 KGHSH, CDR2 LQKENI. V was pared by 3 bases and J by 2 bases, with 7 bases between. CDR3 in DNA: TGTGCCAGCTCACCGTCAGTTAACACTGAAGCTTTCTTT. Translated: CASSPSVNTEAFF.

The CDR3 DNA sequence: TGTGCCAGTAGTATCTCCATTAGCTCCTACAATGAGCAGTTCTTC. It yields the protein CASSISISSYNEQFF. The gene calls are TRBV19 and TRBJ2-1; D remains ambiguous. V was cut by 3 bases and J by 0 bases, with 9 bases left in between. The V gene's germline CDR1 is LNHDA and CDR2 SQIVND (reference sequence). The CDR3 length is 15 residues. Supplemented by reference TRBV19 and TRBJ2-1, the full variable domain reads DGGITQSPKYLFRKEGQNVTLSCEQNLNHDAMYWYRQDPGQGLRLIYYSQIVNDFQKGDIAEGYSVSREKKESFPLTVTSAQKNPTAFYLCASSISISSYNEQFFGPGTRLTVL.

The DNA for the CDR3 is TGTGCCAGCAGCTTAGCCGGGGGGAGGGTAGAGCAGCCCCAGCATTTT. Protein product: CASSLAGGRVEQPQHF. The chain recombines TRBV7-6 with TRBJ1-5; D might be TRBD1 (5 bases). The germline V and J ends were trimmed by 0 bases and 7 bases, with 16 bases remaining between them. The CDR3 is 16 residues long. Germline CDR1 and CDR2: SGHVS and FNYEAQ. Together with reference TRBV7-6 and TRBJ1-5, the CDR3 gives the full variable domain: GAGVSQSPRYKVTKRGQDVALRCDPISGHVSLYWYRQALGQGPEFLTYFNYEAQQDKSGLPNDRFSAERPEGSISTLTIQRTEQRDSAMYRCASSLAGGRVEQPQHFGDGTRLSIL.

The J gene is TRBJ2-3, the V gene TRBV3-1 (or the pseudogene TRBV3-2); possibly TRBD1 for D (6 bases). The CDR3 contains 17 residues. The V gene's germline CDR1 is LGHDT and CDR2 YNNKEL (reference sequence). V was pared by 1 base and J by 0 bases, with 14 bases between. CDR3 DNA sequence: TGTGCCAGCAGCCAAGGTTTAGGGACACGTAGCACAGATACGCAGTATTTT. This codes for CASSQGLGTRSTDTQYF.

The chain employs TRBV5-6 and TRBJ1-2, with D perhaps matching TRBD1 (5 bases). Trimming took off 1 base at V and 0 bases at J, with 10 bases between the two ends. This CDR3 is built from 15 residues. Per germline, CDR1 SGHDT and CDR2 YYEEEE. CDR3 nucleotides: TGTGCCAGCAGCTTGCTTCCGGGGGCTAACTATGGCTACACCTTC. Translating it yields CASSLLPGANYGYTF. Together with reference TRBV5-6 and TRBJ1-2, the CDR3 gives the full variable domain: DAGVTQSPTHLIKTRGQQVTLRCSPKSGHDTVSWYQQALGQGPQFIFQYYEEEERQRGNFPDRFSGHQFPNYSSELNVNALLLGDSALYLCASSLLPGANYGYTFGSGTRLTVV.

The DNA of the CDR3 is TGTGCCAGCATCGCGGGACAGGGGAACAATGAGCAGTTCTTC. It encodes CASIAGQGNNEQFF. The chain recombines TRBV3-1 (or the pseudogene TRBV3-2) with TRBJ2-1; 10 nucleotides align to TRBD1. CDR1 is LGHDT and CDR2 is YNNKEL in the germline V gene (reference sequence). Unmatched junction bases numbered 5, after V lost 7 bases and J lost 5 bases. The length of the CDR3 is 14 residues.

The rearrangement uses TRBV5-8 and TRBJ2-4; D perhaps matches TRBD2 (6 bases). The CDR3 covers 14 residues. From germline, CDR1 is SGHTS and CDR2 YDEGEE. V lost 4 bases and J lost 2, with 10 bases in between. CDR3 coding DNA: TGTGCCAGCAGCCTACGGGGGACCAAAAACATTCAGTACTTC. It codes for CASSLRGTKNIQYF.

V is TRBV3-1 (or the pseudogene TRBV3-2) and J is TRBJ1-4; TRBD1 matches 7 bases. CDR3 length: 15 residues. Germline values: CDR1 LGHDT, CDR2 YNNKEL (reference sequence). V lost 1 base and J lost 7; bases outside the gene matches: 6. The chain's CDR3 is CASSQGRQGGEKLFF. The CDR3 coding sequence is TGTGCCAGCAGCCAAGGGCGACAGGGTGGTGAAAAACTGTTTTTT.

This chain's CDR3 is CASSVSSGQGVMSSGNTIYF. In DNA, the CDR3 is TGTGCCAGCAGCGTAAGTTCGGGACAGGGGGTAATGAGCTCTGGAAACACCATATATTTT. This chain links TRBV9 with TRBJ1-3; TRBD1 agrees at 11 bases. This CDR3 contains 20 residues. From germline, CDR1 is SGDLS and CDR2 YYNGEE. The trim removed 1 base at V and 0 bases at J, leaving 12 bases unmatched.

V and J are TRBV4-2 and TRBJ1-4; 9 bases match TRBD1. This CDR3 comprises 14 residues. The V and J ends lost 6 bases and 8 bases, in that order; junction bases with no gene match: 7. Germline V CDR1 and CDR2: LGHNA, YNFKEQ. The chain's CDR3 is CASRPGTGREKLFF. CDR3 coding DNA: TGTGCCAGCAGACCGGGGACAGGGAGGGAAAAACTGTTTTTT.

The gene calls are TRBV10-3 and TRBJ1-1; 7 bases agree with TRBD1. Unmatched junction bases numbered 5, after V lost 6 bases and J lost 1 base. Per the germline V gene, CDR1 is ENHRY and CDR2 is SYGVKD. The CDR3 loop spans 14 amino acids. CDR3 nucleotides: TGTGCCATCAGCTCCGGGACAGAGAACACTGAAGCTTTCTTT. Translating it yields CAISSGTENTEAFF.

The rearrangement joins TRBV5-1 to TRBJ1-2; D may be TRBD1 (5 bases). Germline values: CDR1 SGHRS, CDR2 YFSETQ. The CDR3 extends over 15 amino acids. V was trimmed by 0 bases and J by 4 bases, leaving 13 bases between them. The CDR3: CASSLGRVGAYGYTF. The CDR3 nucleotides read TGCGCCAGCAGCTTGGGCAGGGTTGGGGCCTATGGCTACACCTTC.